Here is one T cell receptor (beta chain) with its context. V was pared by 4 bases and J by 0 bases, with 11 bases between. The germline CDR1 and CDR2 sequences are SGHDN and FVKESK. The CDR3 runs 15 residues. This record comes from a study of tumor-infiltrating lymphocytes in primary liver carcinoma. The source material, about 18-31 mg of unsorted bulk tissue, was used to co-extract RNA and DNA. Every patient had chronic HBV infection and was treatment-naive. Researchers generated TCR beta cDNA from approximately 0.55 ug of total RNA, relying on a constant-region primer. Three nested multiplex PCR rounds, a slightly modified ARM-PCR method, built the TCR beta libraries. TRBV1-TRBV30 forward primers paired with a C-beta reverse primer drove the first two PCR rounds, about 9 cycles each. One entry per CDR3 protein results from TCRdb running MiXCR on the multiplex PCR reads. Of about 78,000 distinct CDR3 sequences in the sample, 60% to 75% are singletons; the top ten hold around 30%.

Sample: liver tumor tissue from sampling region 4. The subset here: tumor region T4, right-lateral pole. This receptor was obtained from a man aged 35 to 55 with primary liver carcinoma and hepatitis B virus infection. V gene TRBV14 combines with J gene TRBJ2-3; D is possibly TRBD2 (6 bases). The CDR3 DNA sequence: TGTGCCAGCAGCCGAACTAGCCCTAGCACAGATACGCAGTATTTT. Its protein is CASSRTSPSTDTQYF.